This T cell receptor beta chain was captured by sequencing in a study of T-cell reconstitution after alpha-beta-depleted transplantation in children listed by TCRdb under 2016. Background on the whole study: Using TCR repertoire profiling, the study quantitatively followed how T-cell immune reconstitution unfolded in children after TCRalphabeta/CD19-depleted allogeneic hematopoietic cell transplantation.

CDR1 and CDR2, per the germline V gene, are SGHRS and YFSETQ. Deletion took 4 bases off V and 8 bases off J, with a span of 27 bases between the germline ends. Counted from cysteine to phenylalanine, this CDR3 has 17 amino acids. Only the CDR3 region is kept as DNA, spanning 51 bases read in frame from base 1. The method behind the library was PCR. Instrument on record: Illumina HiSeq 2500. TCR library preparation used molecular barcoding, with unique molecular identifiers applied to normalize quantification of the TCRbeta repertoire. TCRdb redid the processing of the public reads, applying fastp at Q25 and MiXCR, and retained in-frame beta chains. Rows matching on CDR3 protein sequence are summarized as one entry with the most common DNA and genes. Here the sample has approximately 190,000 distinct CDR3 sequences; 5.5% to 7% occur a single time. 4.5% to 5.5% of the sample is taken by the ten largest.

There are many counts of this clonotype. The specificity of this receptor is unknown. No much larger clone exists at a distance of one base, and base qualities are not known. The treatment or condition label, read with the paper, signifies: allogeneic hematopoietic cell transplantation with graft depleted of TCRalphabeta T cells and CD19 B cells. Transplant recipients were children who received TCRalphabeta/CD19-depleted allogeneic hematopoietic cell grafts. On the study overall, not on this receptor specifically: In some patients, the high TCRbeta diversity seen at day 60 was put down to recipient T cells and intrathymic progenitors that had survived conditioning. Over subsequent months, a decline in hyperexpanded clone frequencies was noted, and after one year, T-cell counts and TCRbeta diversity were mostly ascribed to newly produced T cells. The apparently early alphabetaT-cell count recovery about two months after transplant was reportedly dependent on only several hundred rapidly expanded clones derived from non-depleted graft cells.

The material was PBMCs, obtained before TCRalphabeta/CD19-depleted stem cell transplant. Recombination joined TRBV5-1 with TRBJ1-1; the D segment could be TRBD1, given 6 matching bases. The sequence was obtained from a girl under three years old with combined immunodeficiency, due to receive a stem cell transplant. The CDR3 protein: CASSPDRVPRVWEEAFF. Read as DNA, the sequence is TGCGCCAGCAGCCCGGACAGAGTGCCTAGAGTCTGGGAGGAAGCTTTCTTT. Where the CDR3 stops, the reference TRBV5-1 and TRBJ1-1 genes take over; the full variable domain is KAGVTQTPRYLIKTRGQQVTLSCSPISGHRSVSWYQQTPGQGLQFLFEYFSETQRNKGNFPGRFSGRQFSNSRSEMNVSTLELGDSALYLCASSPDRVPRVWEEAFFGQGTRLTVV.